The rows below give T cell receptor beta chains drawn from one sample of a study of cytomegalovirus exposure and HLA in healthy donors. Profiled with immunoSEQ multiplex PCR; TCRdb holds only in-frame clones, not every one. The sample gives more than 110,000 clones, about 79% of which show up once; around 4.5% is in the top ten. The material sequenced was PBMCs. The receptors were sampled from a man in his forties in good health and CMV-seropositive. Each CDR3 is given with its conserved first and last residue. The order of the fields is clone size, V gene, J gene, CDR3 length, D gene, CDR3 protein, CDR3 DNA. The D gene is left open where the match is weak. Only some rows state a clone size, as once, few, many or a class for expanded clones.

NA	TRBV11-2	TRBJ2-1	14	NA	CASSLERLGRFPFF	TGTGCCAGCAGCTTAGAACGCCTCGGTCGCTTTCCGTTCTTC
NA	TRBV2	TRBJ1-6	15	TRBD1	CASNAGDSYNSPLHF	TGTGCCAGCAATGCCGGGGACAGCTATAATTCACCCCTCCACTTT
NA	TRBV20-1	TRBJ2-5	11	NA	CSFGGQETQYF	TGCAGTTTCGGCGGCCAAGAGACCCAGTACTTC
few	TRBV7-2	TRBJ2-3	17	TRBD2	CASSLARVGGGAGGQYF	TGTGCCAGCAGCTTAGCCCGCGTGGGCGGGGGAGCCGGGGGGCAGTATTTT
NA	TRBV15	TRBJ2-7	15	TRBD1	CATSRDGTGTHEQYF	TGTGCCACCAGCAGAGATGGGACAGGGACCCACGAGCAGTACTTC
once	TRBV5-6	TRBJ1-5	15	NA	CASSLAGQGNQPQHF	TGTGCCAGCAGCTTGGCCGGGCAGGGAAATCAGCCCCAGCATTTT
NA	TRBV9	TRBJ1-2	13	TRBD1	CASSPRDSYGYTF	TGTGCCAGCAGCCCACGGGACAGCTATGGCTACACCTTC
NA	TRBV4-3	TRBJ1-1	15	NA	CASSQDGRGDTEAFF	TGCGCCAGCAGCCAAGACGGTCGCGGCGACACTGAAGCTTTCTTT
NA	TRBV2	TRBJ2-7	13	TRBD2	CASSKTSGVEQYF	TGTGCCAGCAGTAAGACTAGCGGGGTCGAGCAGTACTTC
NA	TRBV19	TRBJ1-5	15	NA	CASSIIRGSNQPQHF	TGTGCCAGTAGTATAATTCGCGGTAGCAATCAGCCCCAGCATTTT
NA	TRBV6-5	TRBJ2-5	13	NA	CASRLGIKETQYF	TGTGCCAGCAGGCTCGGGATTAAAGAGACCCAGTACTTC
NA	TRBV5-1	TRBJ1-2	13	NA	CASSPRQGNGYTF	TGCGCCAGCAGCCCCAGGCAGGGGAATGGCTACACCTTC
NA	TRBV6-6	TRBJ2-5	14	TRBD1	CASSDSDRVETQYF	TGTGCCAGCAGTGACTCGGACAGGGTGGAGACCCAGTACTTC
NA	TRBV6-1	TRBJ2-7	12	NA	CASTRTGGEQYF	TGTGCCAGCACTCGGACTGGTGGCGAGCAGTACTTC
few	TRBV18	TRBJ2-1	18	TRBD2	CASSLLAGGPGSYNEQFF	TGTGCCAGCTCGCTACTAGCGGGGGGGCCGGGTTCCTACAATGAGCAGTTCTTC
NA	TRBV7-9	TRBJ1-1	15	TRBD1	CASNHMTGLLVEAFF	TGTGCCAGCAACCATATGACAGGGCTTCTAGTTGAAGCTTTCTTT
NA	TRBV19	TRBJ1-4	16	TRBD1	CASSIVLTGRVEKLFF	TGTGCCAGTAGTATAGTCCTGACAGGGCGAGTTGAAAAACTGTTTTTT
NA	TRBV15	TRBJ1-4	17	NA	CATSPWGGTGTNEKLFF	TGTGCCACCAGCCCTTGGGGGGGCACCGGAACTAATGAAAAACTGTTTTTT
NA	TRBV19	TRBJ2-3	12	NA	CASRSYGDTQYF	TGTGCCAGTAGGAGCTACGGAGATACGCAGTATTTT
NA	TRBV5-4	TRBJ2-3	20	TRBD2	CASSPGGVASGGVGADTQYF	TGTGCCAGCAGCCCGGGAGGAGTGGCTAGCGGGGGGGTTGGGGCAGATACGCAGTATTTT
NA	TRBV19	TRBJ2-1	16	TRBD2	CASSPQVSGGYNEQFF	TGTGCCAGTAGTCCCCAGGTGAGCGGGGGATACAATGAGCAGTTCTTC
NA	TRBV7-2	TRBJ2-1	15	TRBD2	CASSPLAGSYNEQFF	TGTGCCAGCAGCCCTCTAGCGGGTTCCTACAATGAGCAGTTCTTC
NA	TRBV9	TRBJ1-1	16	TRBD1	CASSALTGDLNTEAFF	TGTGCCAGCAGCGCCCTGACAGGGGACTTGAACACTGAAGCTTTCTTT
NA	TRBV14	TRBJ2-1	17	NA	CASSQAWTDKTYNEQFF	TGTGCCAGCAGCCAAGCTTGGACAGACAAGACCTACAATGAGCAGTTCTTC
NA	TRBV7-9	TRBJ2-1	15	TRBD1	CASSLNDRVEIEQFF	TGTGCCAGCAGCCTAAACGACAGGGTGGAGATTGAGCAGTTCTTC
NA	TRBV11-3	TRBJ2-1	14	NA	CASSLDVQGNEQFF	TGTGCCAGCAGCTTAGACGTCCAGGGGAATGAGCAGTTCTTC
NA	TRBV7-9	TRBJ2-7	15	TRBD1	CASSERQGAMDEQYF	TGTGCCAGCAGCGAACGACAGGGGGCAATGGACGAGCAGTACTTC
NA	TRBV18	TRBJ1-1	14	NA	CASSPLTRDTEAFF	TGTGCCAGCTCACCCCTGACCAGGGACACTGAAGCTTTCTTT